A selection of T cell receptor beta chains follows, all from one sample in a study of blood T cell repertoires in COVID-19. Libraries were prepared by immunoSEQ multiplex PCR; TCRdb keeps only in-frame clonotypes and omits some of them. The sample includes about 370,000 clones, more than 80% seen only once; the top ten take about 2.9%. The specimen sequenced was peripheral blood. All receptors derive from a young woman with COVID-19, enrolled during active disease. Each CDR3 is given with its conserved first and last residue. Fields, in order: clone size, D gene, V gene, J gene, CDR3 protein, CDR3 DNA. D genes are given only for firm matches. Where a row states a size, it is once, few, many or the class of an expanded clone; other rows omit it.

clone_size: .; d_call: TRBD2; v_call: TRBV15; j_call: TRBJ2-3; cdr3_aa: CATSVSGRPGDTQYF; cdr3_nt: TGTGCCACCAGCGTTAGCGGGAGGCCGGGAGATACGCAGTATTTT
clone_size: .; d_call: .; v_call: TRBV7-9; j_call: TRBJ2-3; cdr3_aa: CASSLGVNSPTDTQYF; cdr3_nt: TGTGCCAGCAGCTTAGGAGTCAACTCGCCCACAGATACGCAGTATTTT
clone_size: .; d_call: .; v_call: TRBV6-5; j_call: TRBJ1-1; cdr3_aa: CASRRQGLNTEAFF; cdr3_nt: TGTGCCAGCAGGCGCCAGGGGCTGAACACTGAAGCTTTCTTT
clone_size: once; d_call: .; v_call: TRBV9; j_call: TRBJ1-1; cdr3_aa: CASSSRGATEAFF; cdr3_nt: TGTGCCAGCAGCTCCCGGGGGGCCACTGAAGCTTTCTTT
clone_size: .; d_call: TRBD1; v_call: TRBV11-3; j_call: TRBJ2-1; cdr3_aa: CASSPWGQGRLNEQFF; cdr3_nt: TGTGCCAGCAGCCCCTGGGGACAGGGGCGCCTCAATGAGCAGTTCTTC
clone_size: .; d_call: TRBD1; v_call: TRBV9; j_call: TRBJ1-2; cdr3_aa: CASSVASSSGGYGYTF; cdr3_nt: TGTGCCAGCAGCGTAGCAAGTAGTTCAGGGGGCTATGGCTACACCTTC
clone_size: .; d_call: .; v_call: TRBV7-9; j_call: TRBJ2-1; cdr3_aa: CASSLRGGTTGNYNEQFF; cdr3_nt: TGTGCCAGCAGCTTAAGAGGGGGTACTACGGGGAACTACAATGAGCAGTTCTTC
clone_size: .; d_call: TRBD1; v_call: TRBV4-1; j_call: TRBJ2-3; cdr3_aa: CASSLRAGGSTDTQYF; cdr3_nt: TGCGCCAGCAGCCTTCGGGCAGGGGGCAGTACAGATACGCAGTATTTT
clone_size: .; d_call: .; v_call: TRBV6-5; j_call: TRBJ2-7; cdr3_aa: CASRGAGSLTYEQYF; cdr3_nt: TGTGCCAGCCGGGGGGCAGGCTCTCTAACCTACGAGCAGTACTTC
clone_size: .; d_call: .; v_call: TRBV19; j_call: TRBJ2-6; cdr3_aa: CASSYTGSGANVLTF; cdr3_nt: TGTGCCAGTAGTTACACAGGGTCCGGGGCCAACGTCCTGACTTTC
clone_size: .; d_call: TRBD1; v_call: TRBV6-2/TRBV6-3; j_call: TRBJ2-5; cdr3_aa: CASSSWPGQGVWETQYF; cdr3_nt: TGTGCCAGCAGTTCATGGCCGGGACAGGGGGTATGGGAGACCCAGTACTTC
clone_size: once; d_call: .; v_call: TRBV5-1; j_call: TRBJ2-7; cdr3_aa: CASSLSPEYEQYF; cdr3_nt: TGCGCCAGCAGCTTGTCCCCAGAATACGAGCAGTACTTC
clone_size: .; d_call: .; v_call: TRBV4-1; j_call: TRBJ1-5; cdr3_aa: CASSQGVGQPQHF; cdr3_nt: TGCGCCAGCAGCCAAGGTGTGGGCCAGCCCCAGCATTTT
clone_size: .; d_call: TRBD2; v_call: TRBV11-2; j_call: TRBJ2-7; cdr3_aa: CASSLEAGVPYEQYF; cdr3_nt: TGTGCCAGCAGCTTAGAGGCGGGGGTTCCCTACGAGCAGTACTTC
clone_size: once; d_call: .; v_call: TRBV30; j_call: TRBJ2-3; cdr3_aa: CAWSVRVNTDTQYF; cdr3_nt: TGTGCCTGGAGTGTGCGCGTGAACACAGATACGCAGTATTTT
clone_size: .; d_call: .; v_call: TRBV4-3; j_call: TRBJ1-6; cdr3_aa: CASSQENRNSPLHF; cdr3_nt: TGCGCCAGCAGCCAAGAGAACAGGAATTCACCCCTCCACTTT
clone_size: .; d_call: .; v_call: TRBV5-6; j_call: TRBJ2-2; cdr3_aa: CASLRWQDTTGELFF; cdr3_nt: TGTGCCAGCTTGCGGTGGCAGGACACCACCGGGGAGCTGTTTTTT
clone_size: .; d_call: .; v_call: TRBV5-6; j_call: TRBJ2-7; cdr3_aa: CASTSIKHSPVDEQYF; cdr3_nt: TGTGCCAGCACCTCAATAAAACACAGCCCGGTGGACGAGCAGTACTTC
clone_size: .; d_call: .; v_call: TRBV9; j_call: TRBJ1-3; cdr3_aa: CASSPRTAPSGNTIYF; cdr3_nt: TGTGCCAGCAGCCCCAGGACAGCCCCCTCTGGAAACACCATATATTTT
clone_size: .; d_call: TRBD1; v_call: TRBV29-1; j_call: TRBJ1-2; cdr3_aa: CSVEPGQGAGYTF; cdr3_nt: TGCAGCGTTGAACCGGGACAGGGGGCTGGCTACACCTTC
clone_size: few; d_call: .; v_call: TRBV5-1; j_call: TRBJ1-1; cdr3_aa: CASSLSFGEYTEAFF; cdr3_nt: TGCGCCAGCAGCTTGTCGTTTGGAGAGTACACTGAAGCTTTCTTT
clone_size: .; d_call: .; v_call: TRBV7-8; j_call: TRBJ1-1; cdr3_aa: CASSSPGGWGRRDTEAFF; cdr3_nt: TGTGCCAGCAGCTCCCCCGGGGGGTGGGGCCGGAGGGACACTGAAGCTTTCTTT
clone_size: .; d_call: TRBD1; v_call: TRBV27; j_call: TRBJ2-5; cdr3_aa: CASSLRWGQGRETQYF; cdr3_nt: TGTGCCAGCAGTTTAAGATGGGGACAGGGCAGAGAGACCCAGTACTTC
clone_size: .; d_call: .; v_call: TRBV27; j_call: TRBJ2-3; cdr3_aa: CASSLWRNTDTQYF; cdr3_nt: TGTGCCAGCAGTTTATGGCGGAACACAGATACGCAGTATTTT
clone_size: .; d_call: .; v_call: TRBV12-5; j_call: TRBJ2-3; cdr3_aa: CASGSWSEDTQYF; cdr3_nt: TGTGCTAGTGGTTCGTGGTCTGAGGATACGCAGTATTTT
clone_size: .; d_call: TRBD2; v_call: TRBV19; j_call: TRBJ2-1; cdr3_aa: CASTSSGGAGEQFF; cdr3_nt: TGTGCCAGTACCAGCAGCGGGGGGGCGGGAGAGCAGTTCTTC
clone_size: few; d_call: .; v_call: TRBV21-1; j_call: TRBJ1-1; cdr3_aa: CASSKAQFDSLMNTEAFF; cdr3_nt: TGTGCCAGCAGCAAAGCGCAATTTGACAGCCTCATGAACACTGAAGCTTTCTTT
clone_size: .; d_call: TRBD1; v_call: TRBV4-2; j_call: TRBJ1-5; cdr3_aa: CASSQGADRGGNQSQHF; cdr3_nt: TGTGCCAGCAGCCAGGGAGCGGACAGAGGGGGCAATCAGTCCCAGCATTTT
clone_size: once; d_call: TRBD1; v_call: TRBV6-5; j_call: TRBJ1-2; cdr3_aa: CASRPRTGFYGYTF; cdr3_nt: TGTGCCAGCAGACCTCGGACAGGGTTCTATGGCTACACCTTC
clone_size: .; d_call: .; v_call: TRBV27; j_call: TRBJ1-2; cdr3_aa: CASSLGIGRGAYGYTF; cdr3_nt: TGTGCCAGCAGTTTAGGGATCGGGAGGGGCGCCTATGGCTACACCTTC
clone_size: .; d_call: .; v_call: TRBV11-2; j_call: TRBJ2-3; cdr3_aa: CASSPSPGSTDTQYF; cdr3_nt: TGTGCCAGCAGCCCCTCTCCAGGGAGCACAGATACGCAGTATTTT
clone_size: .; d_call: .; v_call: TRBV7-9; j_call: TRBJ2-3; cdr3_aa: CASSLRERSPYSTDTQYF; cdr3_nt: TGTGCCAGCAGCTTGAGGGAACGCTCCCCTTATAGCACAGATACGCAGTATTTT
clone_size: .; d_call: TRBD2; v_call: TRBV4-3; j_call: TRBJ2-5; cdr3_aa: CASSQEASGGQETQYF; cdr3_nt: TGCGCCAGCAGCCAAGAGGCTAGCGGGGGACAAGAGACCCAGTACTTC
clone_size: .; d_call: .; v_call: TRBV21-1; j_call: TRBJ2-3; cdr3_aa: CASSNKRRRTGQETSTDTQYF; cdr3_nt: TGTGCCAGCAGCAATAAACGCCGGCGTACGGGACAGGAGACGTCCACAGATACGCAGTATTTT
clone_size: .; d_call: .; v_call: TRBV11-2; j_call: TRBJ2-3; cdr3_aa: CASSLFLGSGNDRTDTQYF; cdr3_nt: TGTGCCAGCAGCTTATTCCTGGGCTCGGGGAACGATCGCACAGATACGCAGTATTTT
clone_size: .; d_call: .; v_call: TRBV5-1; j_call: TRBJ2-5; cdr3_aa: CASSLRWRETQYF; cdr3_nt: TGCGCCAGCAGCTTGAGATGGAGGGAGACCCAGTACTTC
clone_size: .; d_call: .; v_call: TRBV9; j_call: TRBJ1-1; cdr3_aa: CASRGPRGAFF; cdr3_nt: TGTGCCAGCAGAGGACCCAGGGGAGCTTTCTTT
clone_size: .; d_call: .; v_call: TRBV21-1; j_call: TRBJ2-2; cdr3_aa: CASSKGQTDTNTGELFF; cdr3_nt: TGTGCCAGCAGCAAAGGACAAACGGACACGAACACCGGGGAGCTGTTTTTT
clone_size: .; d_call: .; v_call: TRBV18; j_call: TRBJ2-6; cdr3_aa: CASSPGGAGANVLTF; cdr3_nt: TGTGCCAGCTCACCTGGAGGGGCTGGGGCCAACGTCCTGACTTTC
clone_size: .; d_call: TRBD2; v_call: TRBV5-1; j_call: TRBJ2-6; cdr3_aa: CASTRWTAGESGANVLTF; cdr3_nt: TGCGCCAGCACGAGATGGACAGCGGGAGAAAGTGGGGCCAACGTCCTGACTTTC
clone_size: .; d_call: .; v_call: TRBV18; j_call: TRBJ1-2; cdr3_aa: CASSPEGTYGYTF; cdr3_nt: TGTGCCAGCTCACCCGAGGGAACCTATGGCTACACCTTC
clone_size: few; d_call: TRBD1; v_call: TRBV3-1/TRBV3-2; j_call: TRBJ1-2; cdr3_aa: CASSQTVAGGYYGYTF; cdr3_nt: TGTGCCAGCAGCCAAACCGTGGCAGGGGGATACTATGGCTACACCTTC
clone_size: .; d_call: .; v_call: TRBV9; j_call: TRBJ2-1; cdr3_aa: CASSVRTSSYNEQFF; cdr3_nt: TGTGCCAGCAGCGTACGTACTTCCTCCTACAATGAGCAGTTCTTC
clone_size: .; d_call: TRBD1; v_call: TRBV4-3; j_call: TRBJ2-2; cdr3_aa: CASSQGTTGGRVGELFF; cdr3_nt: TGCGCCAGCAGCCAAGGAACCACAGGGGGCAGGGTCGGGGAGCTGTTTTTT
clone_size: .; d_call: TRBD1; v_call: TRBV6-1; j_call: TRBJ1-5; cdr3_aa: CASSGDRGRSKLHQPQHF; cdr3_nt: TGTGCCAGCAGTGGGGACAGGGGGCGGTCTAAACTACATCAGCCCCAGCATTTT
clone_size: .; d_call: .; v_call: TRBV6-2/TRBV6-3; j_call: TRBJ2-5; cdr3_aa: CASSYGQGQYF; cdr3_nt: TGTGCCAGCAGTTACGGGCAGGGGCAGTACTTC